At least ten counts were recorded for the clone carrying this T cell receptor (beta chain). The antigen is not known. This CDR3 is built from 13 residues. The V gene's germline CDR1 is SGHRS and CDR2 YFSETQ. V was clipped by 4 bases and J by 2 bases, with 9 bases between them. Time point indicated: newly diagnosed GD, antithyroid drugs for less than 3 months. Extracted PBMC RNA gave rise to the TCR library. Graves' disease diagnoses used American Thyroid Association guidelines. This specimen belongs to a study of regulatory T cells in long-lasting Graves disease. Study results and caveats: It was in persistent disease that TRBV28, TRBJ1-2 and TRBJ2-5 were favored.

In building TCR beta libraries, iRepertoire HTBI primers were used together with Arm-PCR of CDR3 regions. MiXCR, run by TCRdb on the multiplex PCR reads, gives a single entry per CDR3 protein. The sample carries hundreds of thousands of distinct CDR3 sequences, roughly 15% recorded once. This sample also appeared in a second study, on T cells in Graves' hyperthyroidism and ophthalmopathy.

The specimen was peripheral blood mononuclear cells (PBMCs), collected at new diagnosis, from a patient treated with antithyroid drugs. The chain links TRBV5-1 to TRBJ1-1; no firm D call. The source is a woman aged 40 to 65 with Graves disease. The CDR3 loop reads CASSHGRNTEAFF. The CDR3, as DNA: TGCGCCAGCAGCCACGGGCGAAACACTGAAGCTTTCTTT.